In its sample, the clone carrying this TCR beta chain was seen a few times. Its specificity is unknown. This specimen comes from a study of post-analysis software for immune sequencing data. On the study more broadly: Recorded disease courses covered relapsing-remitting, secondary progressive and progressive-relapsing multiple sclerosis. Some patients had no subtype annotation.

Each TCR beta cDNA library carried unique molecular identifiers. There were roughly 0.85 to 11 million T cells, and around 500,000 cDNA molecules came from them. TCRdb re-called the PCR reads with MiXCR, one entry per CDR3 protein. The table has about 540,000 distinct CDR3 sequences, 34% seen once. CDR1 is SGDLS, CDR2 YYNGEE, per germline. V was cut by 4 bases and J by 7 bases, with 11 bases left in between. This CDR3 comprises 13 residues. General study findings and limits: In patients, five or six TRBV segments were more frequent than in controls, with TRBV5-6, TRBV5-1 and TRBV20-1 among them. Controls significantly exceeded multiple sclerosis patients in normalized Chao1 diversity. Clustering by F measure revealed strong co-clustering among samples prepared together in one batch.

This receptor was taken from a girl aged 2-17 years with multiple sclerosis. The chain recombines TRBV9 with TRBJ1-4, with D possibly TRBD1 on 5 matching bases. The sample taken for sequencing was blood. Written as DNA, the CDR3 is TGTGCCAGCAGCACCGGAAGGGGTGAAAAACTGTTTTTT. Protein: CASSTGRGEKLFF.